This entry concerns a single T cell receptor (beta chain). The antigen remains unidentified. This record belongs to a study of shared clonotypes between healthy human individuals. The wider study: CD4 naive and memory got three plates each, CD8 naive two, CD8 memory one. General observations from the study: Sharing across a few donors was seen in 4.5% to 6.5% of naive CD4 clonotypes. Few donors limited the genetic and exposure-history diversity represented.

Sequencing was performed with immunoSEQ multiplex PCR; in TCRdb, only in-frame clones are kept and a portion is missing. Among approximately 320,000 clones listed, around two thirds were seen once. The TCR comes from a man aged 25-45 years in good health. Input material: memory CD4+ T cells sorted from blood. Noted subset: CD45RA-negative fraction.

CDR3 region: CASSIAPSTPEAFF. DNA of the CDR3: TGTGCCAGTAGTATAGCCCCGTCGACACCCGAAGCTTTCTTT. The V gene is TRBV19, the J gene TRBJ1-1; D is undetermined. Between the trimmed V and J ends, which lost 1 base and 8 bases, there was a span of 14 bases. Looked up from germline, CDR1 is LNHDA and CDR2 is SQIVND (reference sequence). The CDR3 contains 14 residues.